Listed here are 22 T cell receptor beta chains from one sample, sequenced in a study of T cell changes during pregnancy in multiple sclerosis. The method was immunoSEQ multiplex PCR; TCRdb's version includes in-frame clones alone and lacks a portion of them. Of approximately 82,000 clones detected, around nine tenths appear once; the ten largest clones hold about 0.52%. This material consisted of CD4+ T cells from peripheral blood mononuclear cells, taken in the second trimester of pregnancy. Receptor source: a female donor with multiple sclerosis, enrolled in a pregnancy study.

V gene TRBV6-5 combines with J gene TRBJ2-7; 8 nucleotides match TRBD2. The J segment lost 0 bases and the V segment lost 4 bases, leaving 2 bases of the junction unmatched. Looked up from germline, CDR1 is MNHEY and CDR2 is SVGAGI. The CDR3 runs to 14 residues. The DNA of the CDR3 is TGTGCCAGCAGTTTAGCGGGAAGCTCCTACGAGCAGTACTTC. Protein: CASSLAGSSYEQYF.

The V and J genes are TRBV2 and TRBJ2-3; TRBD2 matches at 7 bases. This CDR3 has 12 residues. V shed 6 bases, J shed 7 bases, and the junction held 4 bases outside the gene matches. CDR1 is SNHLY and CDR2 is FYNNEI in the germline V gene. CDR3 in amino acids: CASRAGGNTQYF. The CDR3 DNA is TGTGCCAGCAGGGCCGGGGGGAATACGCAGTATTTT.

The gene calls are TRBV10-3 and TRBJ1-6; a possible D gene is TRBD1 (6 bases). This CDR3 has 14 residues. Germline assignment: CDR1 ENHRY and CDR2 SYGVKD. V dropped 2 bases and J dropped 9 bases, with 11 bases sitting between them. The CDR3 loop reads CAISELQGPSPLHF. The CDR3 DNA reads as TGTGCCATCAGTGAGCTACAGGGACCTTCACCCCTCCACTTT.

This sequence joins TRBV28 and TRBJ1-1; possible D gene TRBD1, 6 bases. Trimming removed 8 bases from V and 5 bases from J, with 21 bases in between. CDR3 length: 15 residues. The germline CDR1 and CDR2 sequences are MDHEN and SYDVKM. This chain's CDR3 is CASVESGVKITEAFF. DNA for the CDR3: TGTGCCAGCGTAGAATCAGGGGTTAAGATTACTGAAGCTTTCTTT.

The gene calls are TRBV7-9 and TRBJ2-3, with 10 bases aligning to TRBD2. With V trimmed by 4 bases and J by 3 bases, 4 bases remained unmatched. This CDR3 has 15 residues. Germline CDR1 SEHNR, CDR2 FQNEAQ (reference sequence). For the CDR3, the DNA is TGTGCCAGCAGCTCCGGGACTAGCGCTACAGATACGCAGTATTTT. Its translation: CASSSGTSATDTQYF.

This chain joins TRBV19 and TRBJ1-2, with D unclear. This CDR3 is 12 amino acids long. Germline V gene data show CDR1 as LNHDA and CDR2 as SQIVND (reference sequence). V dropped 7 bases and J dropped 0 bases, with 6 bases sitting between them. This CDR3 reads CASIGANYGYTF. CDR3 nucleotides: TGTGCCAGTATCGGAGCTAACTATGGCTACACCTTC.

The chain employs TRBV15 and TRBJ1-1, with D possibly being TRBD1 (5 bases). CDR1 and CDR2 from the germline V gene are LNHNV and YYDKDF (reference sequence). There are 13 residues in the CDR3. V was shortened by 6 bases and J by 4 bases, with 12 bases between the two germline ends. CDR3 protein: CATSGQARTEAFF. The CDR3 region has the DNA TGTGCCACCAGTGGACAAGCGCGCACTGAAGCTTTCTTT.

The chain combines TRBV30 with TRBJ1-4; D uncertain. The length of the CDR3 is 14 residues. V lost 0 bases, J lost 5 bases, and 10 bases lay in between. The V gene's germline CDR1 is GTSNPN and CDR2 SVGIG (reference sequence). CDR3: CAWSVVGQNEKLFF. For the CDR3, the DNA is TGTGCCTGGAGTGTAGTTGGGCAGAATGAAAAACTGTTTTTT.

This chain uses TRBV11-3 with TRBJ2-1; D is uncertain. The CDR3 length is 11 residues. The germline V gene has CDR1 SGHNT and CDR2 YENEEA. The ends were cut back, 3 bases at V and 9 bases at J, with 6 bases in the middle. The CDR3 sequence: CASSFSVEQFF. The CDR3 DNA reads as TGTGCCAGCAGCTTTTCAGTTGAGCAGTTCTTC.

This clone came up a few times. The CDR3 is CASRKNRAENTEAFF. The CDR3 DNA reads as TGCGCCAGCAGGAAAAACAGGGCGGAGAACACTGAAGCTTTCTTT. The gene calls are TRBV5-1 and TRBJ1-1; tentatively, D is TRBD1 (6 bases). V was shortened by 5 bases and J by 1 base, with 15 bases between the two germline ends. The germline gives CDR1 SGHRS, CDR2 YFSETQ. This CDR3 comprises 15 residues.

This chain joins TRBV5-6 and TRBJ1-1; unclear D gene. V dropped 1 base and J dropped 5 bases, with 6 bases sitting between them. Germline-derived CDR1 and CDR2 are SGHDT and YYEEEE. The length of the CDR3 is 12 residues. In DNA form, the CDR3 reads TGTGCCAGCAGCTTGATTTTAACTGAAGCTTTCTTT. Translated, it gives CASSLILTEAFF. Supplemented by reference TRBV5-6 and TRBJ1-1, the full variable domain reads DAGVTQSPTHLIKTRGQQVTLRCSPKSGHDTVSWYQQALGQGPQFIFQYYEEEERQRGNFPDRFSGHQFPNYSSELNVNALLLGDSALYLCASSLILTEAFFGQGTRLTVV.

The chain has TRBV6-5 and TRBJ1-1; possibly TRBD1 for D (5 bases). CDR3 length: 14 amino acids. Trimming took 0 bases from V and 5 from J, leaving 10 bases between them. Germline assignment: CDR1 MNHEY and CDR2 SVGAGI. Written as DNA, the CDR3 is TGTGCCAGCAGTTACTCGAAGGGGAAGACTGAAGCTTTCTTT. This encodes CASSYSKGKTEAFF.

V and J are TRBV5-1 and TRBJ2-3; 9 positions agree with TRBD2. V lost 0 bases and J lost 5; bases outside the gene matches: 7. The CDR3 loop spans 16 amino acids. Germline V gene sequence: CDR1 SGHRS, CDR2 YFSETQ. As DNA, the CDR3 is TGCGCCAGCAGCTTGGCTGGCGGGGGGGCCGGAGATACGCAGTATTTT. Translating gives CASSLAGGGAGDTQYF.

V usage is TRBV5-4 and J usage is TRBJ1-1, with D maybe TRBD1 (6 bases). This CDR3 comprises 14 residues. V was pared by 3 bases and J by 4 bases, with 13 bases between. The germline V gene encodes CDR1 SGHNT and CDR2 YYREEE (reference sequence). Here the CDR3 reads CASSSQGWSTEAFF. In DNA form, the CDR3 reads TGTGCCAGCAGCTCCCAGGGGTGGAGCACTGAAGCTTTCTTT.

The V gene is TRBV6-5, the J gene TRBJ1-3; 7 nucleotides agree with TRBD1. CDR1 is MNHEY, CDR2 SVGAGI, per germline. V lost 2 bases and J lost 0; bases outside the gene matches: 1. This CDR3 region has 15 residues. CDR3 amino acids: CASSYDRDSGNTIYF. Here the CDR3 DNA reads TGTGCCAGCAGTTACGACAGGGACTCTGGAAACACCATATATTTT.

The V call is TRBV6-1, the J call TRBJ1-3; D gene ambiguous. Trimming stripped 8 bases from V and 0 bases from J, with 8 bases between. The CDR3 consists of 13 residues. Germline lookup yields CDR1 MNHNS and CDR2 SASEGT. CDR3 sequence: CASRRSSGNTIYF. For the CDR3, the DNA is TGTGCCAGCCGGCGGAGCTCTGGAAACACCATATATTTT.

This clone was seen once. V gene TRBV4-3 combines with J gene TRBJ2-7; 9 bases align to TRBD2. The trim removed 3 bases at V and 5 bases at J, leaving 14 bases unmatched. The CDR3 spans 17 residues. Germline V gene lookup returns CDR1 LGHNA and CDR2 YSLEER. The CDR3 region is CASSHGGASGAGHEQYF. The CDR3 DNA reads TGCGCCAGCAGCCACGGAGGAGCTAGCGGGGCAGGGCACGAGCAGTACTTC.

J is TRBJ1-2 and V is TRBV9; D possibly corresponds to TRBD1 (5 bases). CDR3 size: 13 residues. Germline CDR1 reads SGDLS; CDR2 reads YYNGEE. Trimming took off 4 bases at V and 8 bases at J, with 15 bases between the two ends. Here the CDR3 DNA reads TGTGCCAGCAGCACCAGAGGAGGGGACGGCTACACCTTC. Its translation: CASSTRGGDGYTF.

The gene calls are TRBV4-1 and TRBJ1-4, with no clear D. The CDR3 is 17 amino acids. The V end was cut by 5 bases, the J end by 3 bases, with 19 bases between. Looked up from germline, CDR1 is MGHRA and CDR2 is YSYEKL. The CDR3 reads CASSSRGRESANEKLFF. DNA of the CDR3: TGCGCCAGCAGCTCACGAGGGCGCGAATCAGCTAATGAAAAACTGTTTTTT.

The chain recombines TRBV18 with TRBJ2-3; TRBD2 aligns across 9 bases. The CDR3 totals 15 residues. With 3 bases clipped from V and 2 bases from J, the junction kept 3 bases outside the gene matches. CDR1 and CDR2 (germline): KGHSH, LQKENI. The CDR3 protein is CASSPASGATDTQYF. As DNA, the CDR3 is TGTGCCAGCTCACCGGCTAGCGGGGCCACAGATACGCAGTATTTT.

CDR3 sequence reads: CASSPPGGSRYEQYF. The DNA of the CDR3 is TGTGCCAGCAGCCCCCCGGGGGGAAGCCGCTACGAGCAGTACTTC. The chain has TRBV28 and TRBJ2-7; 7 positions match TRBD2. Germline trimming cut 6 bases from V and 3 bases from J; bases unmatched to any gene: 11. Germline-derived CDR1 and CDR2 are MDHEN and SYDVKM. This CDR3 comprises 15 residues.

J is TRBJ1-5 and V is TRBV10-3; TRBD1 matches at 7 bases. Germline V CDR1 and CDR2: ENHRY, SYGVKD. The CDR3 consists of 13 residues. V lost 0 bases to trimming and J lost 14 bases; unmatched junction nucleotides: 7. The CDR3 loop is CAISESKDRSKHF. The CDR3 DNA reads as TGTGCCATCAGTGAGTCCAAGGACAGGTCTAAGCATTTT.